This T cell receptor beta chain emerged from a study of T cells after yellow fever vaccination (dated by TCRdb to the late 2010s). Concerning the study at large: Libraries from fractions with low cell numbers were prepared with the SMART-Seq v4 Ultra Low Input RNA kit. To follow T-cell clones before and after primary and booster YFV17D yellow fever vaccination, bulk TCR alpha and beta repertoires were sequenced over time. Two healthy male donors, one aged 18 to 29 and one aged 30 to 40 years, made up the cohort. Bulk PBMC replicates and cell subsets were isolated from blood drawn at multiple timepoints before and after both primary and secondary immunization.

Synthesis of TCR cDNA relied on 5'RACE template switching, a step that introduced a universal primer site along with unique molecular identifiers. Priming of cDNA synthesis was performed from both the TCR alpha and TCR beta constant segments. Library amplification used two PCR steps, and the second PCR step added sample barcodes and sequencing adapters. Sequencing of libraries was performed on Illumina HiSeq 2500 (2x100 bp) or NovaSeq (2x150 bp). The study's processing was this. Demultiplexing of reads and collapsing into UMI consensus sequences were performed with MIGEC, and V(D)J alignment was carried out with MiXCR. Vaccine-responding clonotypes were identified with edgeR using replicate PBMC samples, with FDR below 0.01 and a log2 fold change above 5 up to day 15 being required. Bulk clonotypes were assigned CD4 or CD8 identity according to which sequenced CD4 or CD8 repertoire held them at higher abundance. TCRdb itself trimmed the public reads at Q25 with fastp, ran MiXCR and retained productive beta chains. Rows with one shared CDR3 protein collapse into an entry with the most common genes and DNA. The V and J calls were not made by the authors but by TCRdb's processing. This sample gives hundreds of thousands of distinct CDR3 sequences in total; roughly a sixth of them show up just once. The leading ten clones occupy approximately 15% of the sample.

With regard to this clonotype: The clone's antigen remains unknown. No base quality values were provided; no much bigger clone lies one nucleotide off.

General conclusions and limits of the study: After the booster, most of the clones that had expanded following primary vaccination were detected again (96% of CD4 and around nine tenths of CD8), which suggests that memory was broadly maintained. A small fraction of clonotypes showed up in both the CD4 and CD8 compartments, probably as a result of convergent recombination. Compared with the primary T-cell response, the secondary T-cell response was faster but weaker, reaching its peak on day 5 rather than on day 15. Only a couple of donors were included in the study, so the extent to which the findings can be generalized is limited. Computational filtering was required because FACS-sorted repertoires could contain abundant contaminating clonotypes from the bulk population.

V gives up 3 bases and J gives up 3 bases, and the segment between their germline ends measures 21 bases. CDR3 length: 18 amino acids, cysteine to phenylalanine. Kept here is only the CDR3 DNA, which spans 54 bases and is read in frame from base 1. Looking up the germline V gene yields CDR1 MNHNS and CDR2 SASEGT. The treatment or condition label corresponds to: live attenuated yellow fever vaccine strain. At each blood-draw timepoint, two biological replicates of bulk PBMCs were collected. PBMCs were isolated from peripheral blood using a standard Ficoll-Paque protocol. RNA was extracted with TriZol from bulk PBMCs, CD4 and CD8 fractions, and dextramer-positive and dextramer-negative fractions.

This chain is built from TRBV6-1 and TRBJ2-1; perhaps TRBD1 is the D gene, with 6 bases matching. This clonotype was obtained from a man aged 18 to 29 who received the YFV17D yellow fever vaccine. The sequencing here drew on PBMCs, taken 5 to 6 days after the first yellow fever vaccination. The DNA sequence reads TGTGCCAGCAGTGAGCCCCTCCCAGGGGCCTTAATCTACAATGAGCAGTTCTTC. Translated, it reads CASSEPLPGALIYNEQFF.